Shown below are 10 T cell receptor beta chains from a single sample sequenced in a study of radiotherapy plus CTLA-4 blockade in lung cancer. Assay: immunoSEQ multiplex PCR; the TCRdb copy retains only in-frame clones and omits some. The profile shows about 100,000 clones, 83% of them singletons. Specimen: peripheral blood, collected from a patient treated with radiotherapy plus ipilimumab. The receptors originated from a human donor with non-small cell lung cancer who had stable disease on radiotherapy plus ipilimumab.

The J gene is TRBJ2-2, the V gene TRBV7-6; D might be TRBD2 (7 bases). This CDR3 comprises 13 residues. CDR1 and CDR2 (germline): SGHVS, FNYEAQ. Trimming stripped 11 bases from V and 2 bases from J, with 12 bases between. The DNA of the CDR3 is TGTGCCTCGGGGGGCTTAAACACCGGGGAGCTGTTTTTT. The encoded protein is CASGGLNTGELFF.

This rearrangement joins TRBV28 to TRBJ2-3; TRBD1 aligns across 9 bases. CDR3 size: 16 residues. Germline CDR1 and CDR2: MDHEN and SYDVKM. J lost 4 bases, V lost 10 bases, and 15 bases had no gene match. In DNA, the CDR3 is TGTGCCACCCACATCCCCCTCGGGACAGGGCCAGATACGCAGTATTTT. Amino acids: CATHIPLGTGPDTQYF. Using reference TRBV28 and TRBJ2-3 for the parts outside the CDR3, the full variable domain is DVKVTQSSRYLVKRTGEKVFLECVQDMDHENMFWYRQDPGLGLRLIYFSYDVKMKEKGDIPEGYSVSREKKERFSLILESASTNQTSMYLCATHIPLGTGPDTQYFGPGTRLTVL.

As concerns this clone: At one end, the junction sequence differs from germline, possibly due to a read error. The sample carries other DNA sequences with the same CDR3. The CDR3 here is CASSRLNTEAFF. The CDR3 region has the DNA TGTGCCAGCAGTAGGCTGAACACTGAGGCTTTCTTT. The chain has TRBV25-1 and TRBJ1-1; D remains ambiguous. Germline CDR1 is MGHDK and CDR2 is SYGVNS. CDR3 length equals 12 residues.

CDR3 DNA sequence: TGTGCCAGTTCCACCGGGCTCTTCAAGTTCTTC. Translating it yields CASSTGLFKFF. V gene TRBV11-2 combines with J gene TRBJ2-1; D uncertain. Germline lookup yields CDR1 SGHAT and CDR2 FQNNGV. Trimming left V 9 bases short and J 14 bases short, with 17 bases between. There are 11 residues in the CDR3.

V is TRBV7-9 and J is TRBJ2-2; possibly TRBD1 for D (5 bases). V was shortened by 10 bases and J by 9 bases, with 9 bases between the two germline ends. The CDR3 length is 10 residues. Per germline, CDR1 SEHNR and CDR2 FQNEAQ (reference sequence). The CDR3 spells CATLDRELFF. The CDR3 DNA sequence: TGTGCCACCTTGGACAGGGAGCTGTTTTTT. Together with reference TRBV7-9 and TRBJ2-2, the CDR3 gives the full variable domain: DTGVSQNPRHKITKRGQNVTFRCDPISEHNRLYWYRQTLGQGPEFLTYFQNEAQLEKSRLLSDRFSAERPKGSFSTLEIQRTEQGDSAMYLCATLDRELFFGEGSRLTVL.

The chain is built from TRBV10-2 and TRBJ1-5, with 7 bases identical to TRBD1. Trimming at V came to 1 base and at J to 5 bases, leaving 5 bases not matched to a gene. Germline V gene sequence: CDR1 WSHSY, CDR2 SAAADI. The length of the CDR3 is 15 residues. DNA for the CDR3: TGCGCCAGCAGTGAGTACAGGGGCGCCGATCAGCCCCAGCATTTT. This translates into CASSEYRGADQPQHF.

The chain combines TRBV7-9 with TRBJ2-7, with 12 bases identical to TRBD1. Germline V gene data show CDR1 as SEHNR and CDR2 as FQNEAQ (reference sequence). Trimming at V came to 4 bases and at J to 4 bases, leaving 5 bases not matched to a gene. The CDR3 has 15 residues. Here the CDR3 reads CASSYGTGGPYEQYF. The CDR3, as DNA: TGTGCCAGCAGCTACGGGACAGGGGGCCCGTACGAGCAGTACTTC.

The chain links TRBV28 to TRBJ2-7; TRBD1 might be the D (6 bases). Germline loops: CDR1 MDHEN, CDR2 SYDVKM. The CDR3 is made up of 14 amino acids. Trimming took off 5 bases at V and 7 bases at J, with 18 bases between the two ends. The CDR3: CASSKTGNPWEQYF. DNA for the CDR3: TGTGCCAGCAGTAAAACAGGGAATCCTTGGGAGCAGTACTTC.

The genes are TRBV7-9 and TRBJ1-5, with no clear D. Per germline, CDR1 SEHNR and CDR2 FQNEAQ (reference sequence). The length of the CDR3 is 13 residues. Trimming took 3 bases from V and 0 from J, leaving 3 bases between them. The DNA for the CDR3 is TGTGCCAGCAGCTTTTCTAGCAATCAGCCCCAGCATTTT. This gives the protein CASSFSSNQPQHF.

The CDR3 region is CASKVETGQNIQYF. The DNA of the CDR3 is TGTGCCAGCAAGGTGGAGACAGGACAAAACATTCAGTACTTC. The chain carries TRBV2 and TRBJ2-4; D perhaps matches TRBD1 (6 bases). V lost 7 bases to trimming and J lost 5 bases, with 15 bases between them. This CDR3 region has 14 residues. Germline V gives CDR1 SNHLY, CDR2 FYNNEI.